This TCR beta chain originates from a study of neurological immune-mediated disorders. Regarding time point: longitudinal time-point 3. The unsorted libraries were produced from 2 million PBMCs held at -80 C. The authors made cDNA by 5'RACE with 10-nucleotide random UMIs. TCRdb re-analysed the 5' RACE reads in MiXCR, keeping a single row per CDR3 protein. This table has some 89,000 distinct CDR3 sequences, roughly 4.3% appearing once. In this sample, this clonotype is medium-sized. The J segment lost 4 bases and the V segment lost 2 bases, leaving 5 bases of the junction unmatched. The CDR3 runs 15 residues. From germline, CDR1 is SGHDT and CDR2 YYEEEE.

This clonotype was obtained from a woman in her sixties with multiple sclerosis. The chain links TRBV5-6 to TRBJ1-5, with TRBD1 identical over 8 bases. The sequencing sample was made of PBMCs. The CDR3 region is CASSFDRGPNQPQHF. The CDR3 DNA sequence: TGTGCCAGCAGCTTTGACAGGGGACCTAATCAGCCCCAGCATTTT.